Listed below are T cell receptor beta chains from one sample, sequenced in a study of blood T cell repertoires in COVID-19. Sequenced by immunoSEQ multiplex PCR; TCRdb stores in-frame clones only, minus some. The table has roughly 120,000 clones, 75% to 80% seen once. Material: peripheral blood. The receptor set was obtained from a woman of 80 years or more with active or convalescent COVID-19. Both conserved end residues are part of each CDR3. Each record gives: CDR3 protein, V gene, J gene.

cdr3_aa: CASSLATSAGANVLTF
v_call: TRBV5-1
j_call: TRBJ2-6

cdr3_aa: CASSQGSGRYYNEQFF
v_call: TRBV4-2
j_call: TRBJ2-1

cdr3_aa: CAWNGQGGYEQYF
v_call: TRBV30
j_call: TRBJ2-7

cdr3_aa: CSARRTNQQYF
v_call: TRBV20-1
j_call: TRBJ2-7

cdr3_aa: CASSFRGGDPPEQFF
v_call: TRBV7-2
j_call: TRBJ2-1

cdr3_aa: CASSFQTGVGTYGYTF
v_call: TRBV7-2
j_call: TRBJ1-2

cdr3_aa: CASSITGDPDTQYF
v_call: TRBV19
j_call: TRBJ2-3

cdr3_aa: CASGPPTSTEADTQYF
v_call: TRBV12-5
j_call: TRBJ2-3

cdr3_aa: CASSLARDRGYLGQFF
v_call: TRBV7-2
j_call: TRBJ2-1

cdr3_aa: CASSEQGAGNTIYF
v_call: TRBV5-1
j_call: TRBJ1-3

cdr3_aa: CASSGSYNEQFF
v_call: TRBV3-1/TRBV3-2
j_call: TRBJ2-1

cdr3_aa: CASSQPTGPNYGYTF
v_call: TRBV3-1/TRBV3-2
j_call: TRBJ1-2

cdr3_aa: CASSYSQGENIQYF
v_call: TRBV6-5
j_call: TRBJ2-4

cdr3_aa: CASSQMDSYGYTF
v_call: TRBV14
j_call: TRBJ1-2

cdr3_aa: CASSQLPGEAFF
v_call: TRBV4-1
j_call: TRBJ1-1

cdr3_aa: CASSLVAGDYEQYF
v_call: TRBV7-2
j_call: TRBJ2-7

cdr3_aa: CASSEWGGLAEYEQYF
v_call: TRBV2
j_call: TRBJ2-7

cdr3_aa: CASGYRTIEAFF
v_call: TRBV28
j_call: TRBJ1-1

cdr3_aa: CASSQLKTAGGYTF
v_call: TRBV28
j_call: TRBJ1-2

cdr3_aa: CASSLAYNTDTQYF
v_call: TRBV7-2
j_call: TRBJ2-3

cdr3_aa: CASKASGRGADTQYF
v_call: TRBV19
j_call: TRBJ2-3